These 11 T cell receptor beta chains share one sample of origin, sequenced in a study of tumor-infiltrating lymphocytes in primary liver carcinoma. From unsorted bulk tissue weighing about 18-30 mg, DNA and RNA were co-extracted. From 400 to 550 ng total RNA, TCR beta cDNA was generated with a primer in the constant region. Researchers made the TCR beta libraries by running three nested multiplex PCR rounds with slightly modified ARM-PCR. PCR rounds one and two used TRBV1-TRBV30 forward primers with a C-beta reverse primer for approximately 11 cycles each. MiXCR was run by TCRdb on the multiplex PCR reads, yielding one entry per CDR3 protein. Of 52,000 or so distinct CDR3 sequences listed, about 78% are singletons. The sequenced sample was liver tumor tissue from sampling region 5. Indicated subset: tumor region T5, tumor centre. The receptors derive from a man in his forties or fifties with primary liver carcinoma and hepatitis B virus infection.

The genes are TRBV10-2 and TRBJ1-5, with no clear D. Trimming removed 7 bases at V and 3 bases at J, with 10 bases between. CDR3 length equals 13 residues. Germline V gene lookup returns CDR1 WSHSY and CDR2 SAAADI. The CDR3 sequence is CASITEFNQPQHF. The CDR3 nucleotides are TGCGCCAGCATAACAGAATTCAATCAGCCCCAGCATTTT.

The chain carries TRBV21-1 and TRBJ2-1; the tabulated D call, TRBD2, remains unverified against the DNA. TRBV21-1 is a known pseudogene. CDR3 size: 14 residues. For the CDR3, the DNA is TGTGCCAGCCTTGGTACTAGCGGGAGTTGTGAACAGTTCTTC. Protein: CASLGTSGSCEQFF.

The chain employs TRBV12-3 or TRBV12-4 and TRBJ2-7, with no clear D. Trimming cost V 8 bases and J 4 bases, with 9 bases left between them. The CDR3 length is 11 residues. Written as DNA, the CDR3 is TGTGCCAGCGGCTTGAGGTACGAGCAGTACTTC. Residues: CASGLRYEQYF.

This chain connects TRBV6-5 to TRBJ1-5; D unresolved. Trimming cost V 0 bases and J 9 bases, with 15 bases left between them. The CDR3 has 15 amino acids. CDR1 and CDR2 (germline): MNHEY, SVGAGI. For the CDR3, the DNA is TGTGCCAGCAGTTACTCCGTGACAAGAAACCGGCCCCAGCATTTT. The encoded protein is CASSYSVTRNRPQHF.

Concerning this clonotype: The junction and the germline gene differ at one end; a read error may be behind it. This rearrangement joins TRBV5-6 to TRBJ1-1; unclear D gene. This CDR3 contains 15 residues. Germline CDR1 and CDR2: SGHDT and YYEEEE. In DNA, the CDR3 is TGTGCCAACAGCGCATGGGGAATCATGAACACTGAAACTTTCTTT. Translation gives CANSAWGIMNTETFF.

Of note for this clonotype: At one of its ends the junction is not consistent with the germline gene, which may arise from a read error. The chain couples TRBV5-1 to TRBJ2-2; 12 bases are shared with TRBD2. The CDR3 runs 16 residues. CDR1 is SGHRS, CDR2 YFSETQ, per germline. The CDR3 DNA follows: TGCGCCAGTAGCTTAGGACTAGCGGGACGCAACGGGGAGCTGTTTTTT. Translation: CASSLGLAGRNGELFF.

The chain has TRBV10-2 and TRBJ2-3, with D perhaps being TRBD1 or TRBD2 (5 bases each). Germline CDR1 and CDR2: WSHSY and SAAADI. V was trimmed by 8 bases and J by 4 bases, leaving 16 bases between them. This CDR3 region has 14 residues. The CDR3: CASSDTRDADTQYF. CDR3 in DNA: TGCGCCAGCTCCGATACAAGGGACGCAGATACGCAGTATTTT.

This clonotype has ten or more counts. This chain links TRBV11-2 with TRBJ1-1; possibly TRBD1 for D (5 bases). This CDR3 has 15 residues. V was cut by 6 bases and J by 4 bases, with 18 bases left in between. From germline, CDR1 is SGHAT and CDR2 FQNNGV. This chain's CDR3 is CASRPGGRAITEAFF. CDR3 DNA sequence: TGTGCCAGCAGGCCGGGGGGGAGGGCCATCACTGAAGCTTTCTTT.

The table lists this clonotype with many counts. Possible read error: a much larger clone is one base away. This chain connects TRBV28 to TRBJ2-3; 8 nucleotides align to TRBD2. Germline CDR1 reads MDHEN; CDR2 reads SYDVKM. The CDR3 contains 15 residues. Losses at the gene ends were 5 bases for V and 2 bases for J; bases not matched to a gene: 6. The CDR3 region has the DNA TGTGCCAGCAGTCTCCTAGCGGGTTACACAGATACGCAGTATTTT. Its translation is CASSLLAGYTDTQYF.

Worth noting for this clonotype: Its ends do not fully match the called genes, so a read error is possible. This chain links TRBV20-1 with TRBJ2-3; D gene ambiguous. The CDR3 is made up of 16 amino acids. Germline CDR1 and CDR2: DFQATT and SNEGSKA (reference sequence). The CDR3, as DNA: TGCACTGCTAGAGAAGAGCCCGGTAGAAGCGCAGATACGCAGTATTTT. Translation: CTAREEPGRSADTQYF.

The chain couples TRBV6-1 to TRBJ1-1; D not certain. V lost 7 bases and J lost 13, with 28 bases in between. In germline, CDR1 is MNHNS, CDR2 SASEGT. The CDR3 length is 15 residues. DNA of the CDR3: TGTGCCAGCATATCACCTGGACGGCAAAACACTGAGGTTTTCTTT. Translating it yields CASISPGRQNTEVFF.